The source of this T cell receptor beta chain is a study of CD8 T cells in ankylosing spondylitis. It was by quantitative 5'-RACE with molecular barcodes that TCR beta libraries were made. TCRdb re-called the 5' RACE reads through MiXCR, storing one row per CDR3 protein. The sample carries roughly 440,000 distinct CDR3 sequences, 15% to 20% recorded once. CDR1 is MDHEN and CDR2 is SYDVKM in the germline V gene. This CDR3 has 10 amino acids. Study observations and caveats: One TCR beta motif, made up of several highly homologous variants, appeared characteristic of ankylosing spondylitis blood.

Remarks on this clonotype: Its antigen is unknown.

This TCR came from a male donor with ankylosing spondylitis. Material for sequencing was blood, either unsorted or a sorted T cell fraction (not recorded which). The chain employs TRBV28 and TRBJ2-1; perhaps TRBD1 as D (6 bases). CDR3 region: CATGYNEQFF. CDR3 nucleotide sequence: TGTGCTACAGGGTATAATGAGCAGTTCTTC.